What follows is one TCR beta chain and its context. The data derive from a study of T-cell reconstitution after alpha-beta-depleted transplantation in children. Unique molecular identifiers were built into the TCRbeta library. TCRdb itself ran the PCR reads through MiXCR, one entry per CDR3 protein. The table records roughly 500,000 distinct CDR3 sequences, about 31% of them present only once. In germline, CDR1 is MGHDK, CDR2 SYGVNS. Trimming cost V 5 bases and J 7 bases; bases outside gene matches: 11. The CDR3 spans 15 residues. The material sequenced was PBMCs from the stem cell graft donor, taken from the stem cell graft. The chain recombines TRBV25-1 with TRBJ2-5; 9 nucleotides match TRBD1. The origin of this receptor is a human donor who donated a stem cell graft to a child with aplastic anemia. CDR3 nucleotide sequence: TGTGCCAGCAGTCCCCGGGACAGGGCATCGGGGACCCAGTACTTC. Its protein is CASSPRDRASGTQYF.